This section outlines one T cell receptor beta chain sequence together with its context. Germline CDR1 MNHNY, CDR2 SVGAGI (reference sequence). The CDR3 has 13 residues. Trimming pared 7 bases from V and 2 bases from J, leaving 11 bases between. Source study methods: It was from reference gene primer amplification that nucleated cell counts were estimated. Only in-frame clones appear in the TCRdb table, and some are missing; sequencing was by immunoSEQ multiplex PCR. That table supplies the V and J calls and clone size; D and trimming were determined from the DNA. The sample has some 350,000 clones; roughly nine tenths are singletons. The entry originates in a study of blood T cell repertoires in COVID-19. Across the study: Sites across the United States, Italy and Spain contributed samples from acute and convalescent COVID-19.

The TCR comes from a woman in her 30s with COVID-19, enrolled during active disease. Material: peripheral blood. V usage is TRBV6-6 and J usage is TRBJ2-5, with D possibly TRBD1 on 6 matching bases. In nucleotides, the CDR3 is TGTGCCAGCACTACAACAGGGCAAGAGACCCAGTACTTC. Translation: CASTTTGQETQYF.